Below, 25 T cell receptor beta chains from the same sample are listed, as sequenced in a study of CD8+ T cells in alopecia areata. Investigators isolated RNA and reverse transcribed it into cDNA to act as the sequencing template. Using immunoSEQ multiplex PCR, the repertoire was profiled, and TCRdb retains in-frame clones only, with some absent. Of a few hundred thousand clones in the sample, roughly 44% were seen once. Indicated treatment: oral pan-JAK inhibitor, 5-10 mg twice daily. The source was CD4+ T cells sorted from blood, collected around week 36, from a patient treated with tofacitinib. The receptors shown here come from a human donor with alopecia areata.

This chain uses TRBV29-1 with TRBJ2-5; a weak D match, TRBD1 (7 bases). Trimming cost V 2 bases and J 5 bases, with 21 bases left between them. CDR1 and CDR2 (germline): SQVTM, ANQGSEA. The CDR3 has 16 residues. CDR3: CSVEIQGRILRETQYF. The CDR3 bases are TGCAGCGTTGAAATACAGGGGAGGATACTAAGGGAGACCCAGTACTTC. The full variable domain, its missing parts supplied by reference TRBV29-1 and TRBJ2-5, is SAVISQKPSRDICQRGTSLTIQCQVDSQVTMMFWYRQQPGQSLTLIATANQGSEATYESGFVIDKFPISRPNLTFSTLTVSNMSPEDSSIYLCSVEIQGRILRETQYFGPGTRLLVL.

For the CDR3, the DNA is TGTGCCAGCACCCTAAGGACAGAACGGGCAGAGACCCAGTACTTC. This encodes CASTLRTERAETQYF. V is TRBV6-6 and J is TRBJ2-5; the D gene is possibly TRBD1 (6 bases). The V gene lost 7 bases and the J gene lost 4 bases, with 19 bases spanning the gap. The germline gives CDR1 MNHNY, CDR2 SVGAGI (reference sequence). The CDR3 contains 15 residues.

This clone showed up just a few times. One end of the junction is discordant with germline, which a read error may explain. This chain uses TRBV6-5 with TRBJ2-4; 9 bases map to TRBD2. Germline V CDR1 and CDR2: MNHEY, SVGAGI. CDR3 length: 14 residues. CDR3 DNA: TGTGCCAGCAGTGTGGGACTAGCCCAAAACATTCAGTACTTC. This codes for CASSVGLAQNIQYF.

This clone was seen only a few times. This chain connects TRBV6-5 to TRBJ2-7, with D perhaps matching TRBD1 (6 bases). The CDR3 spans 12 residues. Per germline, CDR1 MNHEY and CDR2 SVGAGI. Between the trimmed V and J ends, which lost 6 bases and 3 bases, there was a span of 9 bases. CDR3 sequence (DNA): TGTGCCAGCAGGGACAGCCTCTACGAGCAGTACTTC. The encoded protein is CASRDSLYEQYF.

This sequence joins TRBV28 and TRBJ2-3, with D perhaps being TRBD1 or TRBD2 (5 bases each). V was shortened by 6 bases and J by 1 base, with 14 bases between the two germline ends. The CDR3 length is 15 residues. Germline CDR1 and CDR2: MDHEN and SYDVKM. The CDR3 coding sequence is TGTGCCAGCAGCCTCAATTGGGGACGCACAGATACGCAGTATTTT. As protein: CASSLNWGRTDTQYF. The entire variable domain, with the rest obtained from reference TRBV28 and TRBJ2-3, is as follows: DVKVTQSSRYLVKRTGEKVFLECVQDMDHENMFWYRQDPGLGLRLIYFSYDVKMKEKGDIPEGYSVSREKKERFSLILESASTNQTSMYLCASSLNWGRTDTQYFGPGTRLTVL.

CDR3 region: CSAGGGRASEAFF. The CDR3 DNA is TGCAGCGCTGGGGGGGGAAGGGCGTCTGAAGCTTTCTTT. The chain joins TRBV29-1 to TRBJ1-1; D is perhaps TRBD1 (5 bases). The V end lost 7 bases, the J end lost 6 bases, and 18 bases lay between the germline ends. The CDR3 contains 13 residues. Per the germline V gene, CDR1 is SQVTM and CDR2 is ANQGSEA.

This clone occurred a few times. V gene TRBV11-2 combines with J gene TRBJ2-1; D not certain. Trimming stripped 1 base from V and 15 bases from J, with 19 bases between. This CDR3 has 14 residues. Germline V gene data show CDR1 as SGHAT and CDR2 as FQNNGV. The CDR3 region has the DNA TGTGCCAGCAGCTTAGTCTCGCAAGGGATGCATCTGTTCTTC. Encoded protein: CASSLVSQGMHLFF.

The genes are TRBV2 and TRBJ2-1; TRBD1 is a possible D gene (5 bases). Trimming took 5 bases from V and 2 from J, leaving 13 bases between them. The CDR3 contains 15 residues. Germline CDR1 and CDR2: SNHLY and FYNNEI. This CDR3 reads CASSPGQGTYNEQFF. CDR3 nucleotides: TGTGCCAGCAGTCCCGGACAAGGTACCTACAATGAGCAGTTCTTC. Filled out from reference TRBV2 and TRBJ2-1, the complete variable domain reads EPEVTQTPSHQVTQMGQEVILRCVPISNHLYFYWYRQILGQKVEFLVSFYNNEISEKSEIFDDQFSVERPDGSNFTLKIRSTKLEDSAMYFCASSPGQGTYNEQFFGPGTRLTVL.

In DNA form, the CDR3 reads TGTGCCTGGAGTGTAGGGGACAGTAGCTACGAGCAGTACTTC. This gives the protein CAWSVGDSSYEQYF. The V gene is TRBV30, the J gene TRBJ2-7; TRBD1 agrees at 7 bases. V lost 0 bases, J lost 3 bases, and 5 bases stayed unmatched. Germline V gene lookup returns CDR1 GTSNPN and CDR2 SVGIG (reference sequence). CDR3 size: 14 residues.

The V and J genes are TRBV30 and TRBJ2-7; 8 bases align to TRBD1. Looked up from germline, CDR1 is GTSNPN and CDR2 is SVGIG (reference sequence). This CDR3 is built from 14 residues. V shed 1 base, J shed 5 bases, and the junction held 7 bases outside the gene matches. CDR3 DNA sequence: TGTGCCTGGAGTGCGCCAGGGGGCCGGAACGAGCAGTACTTC. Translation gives CAWSAPGGRNEQYF.

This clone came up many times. The CDR3 sequence is CASSQLYRARNTEAFF. The CDR3 bases are TGTGCCAGTAGTCAACTTTACAGGGCCAGGAACACTGAAGCTTTCTTT. The chain carries TRBV19 and TRBJ1-1; perhaps TRBD1 as D (6 bases). Germline V CDR1 and CDR2: LNHDA, SQIVND (reference sequence). The CDR3 is 16 residues long. With 5 bases removed from V and 1 base from J, the gap between germline ends came to 17 bases.

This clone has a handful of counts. The CDR3 DNA reads TGTGCCTGGATCCACGGACTAGCGGGAGGGTTTGGCACCGGGGAGCTGTTTTTT. Residues: CAWIHGLAGGFGTGELFF. The chain uses TRBV30 and TRBJ2-2; 15 bases fit TRBD2. The CDR3 totals 18 residues. CDR1 and CDR2 from the germline V gene are GTSNPN and SVGIG (reference sequence). Trimming cost V 4 bases and J 4 bases; bases outside gene matches: 10.

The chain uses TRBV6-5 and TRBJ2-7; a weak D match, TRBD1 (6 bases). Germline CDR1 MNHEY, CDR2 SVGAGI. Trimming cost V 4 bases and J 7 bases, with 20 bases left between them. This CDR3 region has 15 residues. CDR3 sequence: CASSSTNTQGKEQYF. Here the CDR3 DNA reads TGTGCCAGCAGTTCAACTAATACACAGGGTAAAGAGCAGTACTTC.

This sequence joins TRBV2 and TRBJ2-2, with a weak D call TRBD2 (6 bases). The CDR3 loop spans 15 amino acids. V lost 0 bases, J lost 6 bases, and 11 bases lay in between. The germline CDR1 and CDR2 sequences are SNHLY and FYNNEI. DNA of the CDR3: TGTGCCAGCAGTGAAGCGCTTCGCGGGGCCGGGGAGCTGTTTTTT. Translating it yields CASSEALRGAGELFF.

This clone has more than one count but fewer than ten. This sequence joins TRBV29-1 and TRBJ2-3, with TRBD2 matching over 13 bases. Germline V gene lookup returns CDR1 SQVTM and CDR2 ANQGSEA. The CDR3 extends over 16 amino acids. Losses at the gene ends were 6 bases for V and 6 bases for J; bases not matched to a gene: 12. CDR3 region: CSVARTSGRQEDTQYF. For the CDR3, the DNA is TGCAGCGTGGCCCGGACTAGCGGGAGACAGGAGGATACGCAGTATTTT.

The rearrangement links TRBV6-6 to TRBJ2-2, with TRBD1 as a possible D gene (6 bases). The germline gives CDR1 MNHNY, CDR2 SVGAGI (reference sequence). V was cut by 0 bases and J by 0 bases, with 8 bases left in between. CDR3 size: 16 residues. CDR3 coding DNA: TGTGCCAGCAGTTACTCGAAGGGGGCGAACACCGGGGAGCTGTTTTTT. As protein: CASSYSKGANTGELFF.

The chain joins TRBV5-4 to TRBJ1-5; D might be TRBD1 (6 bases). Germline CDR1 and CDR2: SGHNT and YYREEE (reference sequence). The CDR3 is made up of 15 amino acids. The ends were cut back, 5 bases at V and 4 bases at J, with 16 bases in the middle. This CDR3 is CASSPQGHTNQPQHF. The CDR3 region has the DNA TGTGCCAGCAGTCCGCAGGGGCATACGAATCAGCCCCAGCATTTT.

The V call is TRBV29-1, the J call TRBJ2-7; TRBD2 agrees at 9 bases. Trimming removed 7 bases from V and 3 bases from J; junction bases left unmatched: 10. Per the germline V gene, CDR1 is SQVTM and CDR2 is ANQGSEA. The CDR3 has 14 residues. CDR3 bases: TGCAGCGCCGGTAAGCGGGGGGCCATCTACGAGCAGTACTTC. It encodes CSAGKRGAIYEQYF.

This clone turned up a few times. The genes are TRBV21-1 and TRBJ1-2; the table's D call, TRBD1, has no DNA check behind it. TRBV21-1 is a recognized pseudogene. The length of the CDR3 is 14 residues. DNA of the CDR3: TGTGCCAGCAGCACTAATCCGCAGGGCTATGGCTACACCTTC. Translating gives CASSTNPQGYGYTF.

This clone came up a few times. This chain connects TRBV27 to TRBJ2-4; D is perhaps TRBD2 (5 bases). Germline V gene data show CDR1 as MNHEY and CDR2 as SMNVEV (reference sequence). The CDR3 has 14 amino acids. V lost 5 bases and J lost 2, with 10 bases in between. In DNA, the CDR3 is TGTGCCAGCAGTAGCGGAAGCACCAAAAACATTCAGTACTTC. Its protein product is CASSSGSTKNIQYF.

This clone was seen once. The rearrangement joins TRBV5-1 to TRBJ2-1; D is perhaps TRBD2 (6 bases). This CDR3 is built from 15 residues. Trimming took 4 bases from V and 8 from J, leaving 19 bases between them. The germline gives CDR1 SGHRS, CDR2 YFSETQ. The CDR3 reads CASSRFFGGLDEQFF. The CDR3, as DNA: TGCGCCAGCAGCCGGTTTTTCGGGGGTCTCGATGAGCAGTTCTTC.

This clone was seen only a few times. This chain's CDR3 is CSVGITHNEQFF. For the CDR3, the DNA is TGCAGCGTTGGAATAACTCACAATGAGCAGTTCTTC. The rearrangement joins TRBV29-1 to TRBJ2-1; no firm D call. CDR1 and CDR2 (germline): SQVTM, ANQGSEA. The CDR3 contains 12 residues. The V end was cut by 4 bases, the J end by 5 bases, with 9 bases between.

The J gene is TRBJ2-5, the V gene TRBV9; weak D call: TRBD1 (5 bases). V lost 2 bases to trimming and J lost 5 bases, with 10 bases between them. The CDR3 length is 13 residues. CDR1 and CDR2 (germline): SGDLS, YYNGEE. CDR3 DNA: TGTGCCAGCAGCGTCATGGGGCACGAGACCCAGTACTTC. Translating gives CASSVMGHETQYF.

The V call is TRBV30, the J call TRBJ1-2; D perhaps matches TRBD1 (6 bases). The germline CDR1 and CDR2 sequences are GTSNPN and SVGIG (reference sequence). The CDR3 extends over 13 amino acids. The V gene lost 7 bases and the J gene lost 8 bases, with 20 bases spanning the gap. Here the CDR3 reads CAFTLQGSGGYTF. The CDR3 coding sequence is TGTGCCTTCACCCTACAGGGATCAGGAGGCTACACCTTC.

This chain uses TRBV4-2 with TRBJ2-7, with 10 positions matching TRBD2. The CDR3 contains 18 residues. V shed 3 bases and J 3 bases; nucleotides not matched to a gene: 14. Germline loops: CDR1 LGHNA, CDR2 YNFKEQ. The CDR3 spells CASSQGGTSGTPVYEQYF. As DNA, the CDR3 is TGTGCCAGCAGCCAGGGGGGTACTAGCGGGACTCCGGTCTACGAGCAGTACTTC.